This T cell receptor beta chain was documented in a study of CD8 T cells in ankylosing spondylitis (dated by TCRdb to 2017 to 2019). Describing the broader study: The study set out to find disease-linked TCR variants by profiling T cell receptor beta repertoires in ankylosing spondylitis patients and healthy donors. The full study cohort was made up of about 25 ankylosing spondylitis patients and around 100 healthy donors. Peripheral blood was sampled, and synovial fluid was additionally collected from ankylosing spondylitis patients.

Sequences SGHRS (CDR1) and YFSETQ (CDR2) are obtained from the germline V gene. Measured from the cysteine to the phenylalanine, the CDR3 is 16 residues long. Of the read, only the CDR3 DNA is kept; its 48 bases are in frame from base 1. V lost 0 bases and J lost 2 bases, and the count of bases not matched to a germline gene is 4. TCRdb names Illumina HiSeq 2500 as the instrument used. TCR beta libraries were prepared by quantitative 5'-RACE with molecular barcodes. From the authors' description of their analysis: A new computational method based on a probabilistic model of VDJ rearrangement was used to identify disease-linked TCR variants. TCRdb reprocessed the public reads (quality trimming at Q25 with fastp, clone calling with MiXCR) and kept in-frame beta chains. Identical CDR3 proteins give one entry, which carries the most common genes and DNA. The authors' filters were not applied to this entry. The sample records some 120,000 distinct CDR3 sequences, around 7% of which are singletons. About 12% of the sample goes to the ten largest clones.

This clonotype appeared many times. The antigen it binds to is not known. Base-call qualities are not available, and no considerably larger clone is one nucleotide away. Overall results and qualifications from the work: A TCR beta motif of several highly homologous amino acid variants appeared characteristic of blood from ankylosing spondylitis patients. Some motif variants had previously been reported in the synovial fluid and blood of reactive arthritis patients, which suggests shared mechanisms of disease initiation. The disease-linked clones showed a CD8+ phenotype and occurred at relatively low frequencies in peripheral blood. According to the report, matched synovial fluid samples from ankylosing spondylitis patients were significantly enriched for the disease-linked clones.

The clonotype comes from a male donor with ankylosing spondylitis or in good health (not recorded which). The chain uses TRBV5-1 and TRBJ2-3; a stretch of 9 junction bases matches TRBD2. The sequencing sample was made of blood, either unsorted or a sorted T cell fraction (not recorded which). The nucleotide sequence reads TGCGCCAGCAGCTTGGCCTTAGCGGGGGTCACAGATACGCAGTATTTT. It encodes CASSLALAGVTDTQYF.